This TCR beta chain was sequenced during a study of regulatory T cells in long-lasting Graves disease. The V end was cut by 4 bases, the J end by 4 bases, with 8 bases between. Per the germline V gene, CDR1 is MNHGY and CDR2 is SVAAGI. The CDR3 is made up of 13 amino acids. Construction of the TCR beta libraries employed iRepertoire HTBI primers in conjunction with Arm-PCR of CDR3 regions. Via MiXCR, TCRdb re-called the multiplex PCR reads, giving one row per CDR3 protein. The sample lists about 400,000 distinct CDR3 sequences, less than 25% occurring once. This clonotype showed up just once. The target antigen is unknown. The time point is: persistent/refractory GD, antithyroid drugs over 5 years with positive TRAb. RNA extracted from PBMCs served as the sequencing template. Peripheral blood, at nine milliliters, went into EDTA tubes. Study results and caveats: Accuracy might have suffered from few samples. Thyroid tissue was not studied; only peripheral blood was.

The sequence came from a female donor with Graves disease. Sequenced material: peripheral blood mononuclear cells (PBMCs), taken when the disease was refractory, from a patient treated with antithyroid drugs. The chain links TRBV6-9 to TRBJ1-5; D remains unclear. CDR3 loop: CASSSNTNQPQHF. In nucleotides, the CDR3 is TGTGCCAGCAGTTCAAACACTAATCAGCCCCAGCATTTT.